A single sample gave rise to the 32 T cell receptor beta chains below, sequenced in a study of T cells expressing NK-cell markers. TCRdb reanalyzed the 5' RACE reads and collapses them to one entry per CDR3 protein, without DNA. In all, the sample yields about 460,000 distinct CDR3 sequences. Sample: blood T cells: a sorted CD56 or NKG2C T cell subset, CD4+ or CD8+ T cells, or bulk PBMC T cells (not recorded which). All receptors come from a woman in her forties or fifties in good health.

The V and J genes are TRBV20-1 and TRBJ2-5. Germline V lookup: CDR1 DFQATT, CDR2 SNEGSKA (reference sequence). The CDR3 runs to 12 residues. The CDR3 reads CSAPRDKETQYF.

The rearrangement uses TRBV24-1 and TRBJ2-1; the D call from TCRdb, TRBD2, cannot be confirmed without DNA. The CDR3 is 13 amino acids. In germline, CDR1 is KGHDR, CDR2 SFDVKD. The CDR3 loop reads CATKREGYNEQFF.

The chain carries TRBV5-1 and TRBJ2-3; TCRdb returns TRBD1, unconfirmable since there is no DNA. Germline lookup yields CDR1 SGHRS and CDR2 YFSETQ. The CDR3 has 14 residues. CDR3 sequence reads: CASSGRTGPDTQYF. The full variable domain, in which reference TRBV5-1 and TRBJ2-3 provide the parts outside the CDR3, is KAGVTQTPRYLIKTRGQQVTLSCSPISGHRSVSWYQQTPGQGLQFLFEYFSETQRNKGNFPGRFSGRQFSNSRSEMNVSTLELGDSALYLCASSGRTGPDTQYFGPGTRLTVL.

The chain carries TRBV24-1 and TRBJ2-1; TCRdb's D call, TRBD2, is unchecked because there is no DNA. The germline V gene encodes CDR1 KGHDR and CDR2 SFDVKD. The CDR3 is made up of 16 amino acids. The CDR3 region is CATSDSIAGAFNEQFF.

The chain uses TRBV20-1 and TRBJ2-3. Germline V gene sequence: CDR1 DFQATT, CDR2 SNEGSKA (reference sequence). The CDR3 spans 11 residues. The CDR3 reads CSVLIGDTQYF.

The J gene is TRBJ2-1, the V gene TRBV5-5; lacking DNA, the TRBD2 call made by TCRdb goes unchecked. Germline CDR1 reads SGHKS; CDR2 reads YYEKEE (reference sequence). The CDR3 runs 13 residues. The CDR3 loop is CASRAASENEQFF.

V and J are TRBV14 and TRBJ2-1; TCRdb gives TRBD1 as the D gene, but with no DNA this cannot be confirmed. The CDR3 has 15 residues. Germline-derived CDR1 and CDR2 are SGHDN and FVKESK. The CDR3 loop reads CASSIPGPVSNEQFF.

The chain carries TRBV29-1 and TRBJ1-4. Germline assignment: CDR1 SQVTM and CDR2 ANQGSEA. The CDR3 totals 14 residues. CDR3: CSVGPDGSNEKLFF.

The V and J genes are TRBV2 and TRBJ2-2; TCRdb designates TRBD2, a call that cannot be tested without DNA. Germline V gene sequence: CDR1 SNHLY, CDR2 FYNNEI. The CDR3 runs 13 residues. CDR3 amino acids: CASSVQAPGELFF. The whole variable domain, filled in from reference TRBV2 and TRBJ2-2, reads EPEVTQTPSHQVTQMGQEVILRCVPISNHLYFYWYRQILGQKVEFLVSFYNNEISEKSEIFDDQFSVERPDGSNFTLKIRSTKLEDSAMYFCASSVQAPGELFFGEGSRLTVL.

The chain recombines TRBV10-3 with TRBJ2-1; TCRdb calls TRBD1, which cannot be checked without DNA. This CDR3 has 13 residues. Per germline, CDR1 ENHRY and CDR2 SYGVKD. The CDR3: CASGTGVYNEQFF.

J is TRBJ2-1 and V is TRBV4-1; there is no DNA to check the TCRdb D call of TRBD2. The CDR3 length is 17 residues. The germline CDR1 and CDR2 sequences are MGHRA and YSYEKL. The CDR3 is CASSQTQGAGGRDEQFF.

V gene TRBV21-1 combines with J gene TRBJ2-5. TRBV21-1 is an annotated pseudogene. The CDR3 length is 13 residues. CDR3 in amino acids: CASRSGSWETQYF.

CDR3 sequence reads: CSADNGETQYF. The chain has TRBV20-1 and TRBJ2-5. The germline V gene has CDR1 DFQATT and CDR2 SNEGSKA (reference sequence). The CDR3 contains 11 residues.

The chain is built from TRBV9 and TRBJ2-1; the D call of TRBD1 rests on TCRdb alone, since no DNA is present to check it. This CDR3 has 16 residues. The V gene's germline CDR1 is SGDLS and CDR2 YYNGEE. The CDR3 region is CASSVIPRQGYNEQFF.

The chain combines TRBV7-2 with TRBJ2-5. The CDR3 covers 13 residues. CDR1 and CDR2 (germline): SGHTA, FQGNSA. CDR3: CASSLIWGETQYF.

The rearrangement links TRBV5-1 to TRBJ1-2; TCRdb returns TRBD1, unconfirmable since there is no DNA. CDR1 is SGHRS and CDR2 is YFSETQ in the germline V gene. The CDR3 is made up of 14 amino acids. CDR3 protein: CASNPGRTHYGYTF.

The rearrangement joins TRBV7-2 to TRBJ2-1. The CDR3 length is 15 residues. Germline CDR1 reads SGHTA; CDR2 reads FQGNSA. CDR3 protein: CASSQSGASYNEQFF.

The J gene is TRBJ1-3, the V gene TRBV29-1; checking the TCRdb D call of TRBD1 is not possible without DNA. The CDR3 loop spans 13 amino acids. Per the germline V gene, CDR1 is SQVTM and CDR2 is ANQGSEA. The CDR3: CSVATGQGNTIYF.

This rearrangement joins TRBV12-3 or TRBV12-4 to TRBJ1-5. The CDR3 totals 14 residues. The CDR3 protein is CASSLRWQGQPQHF.

The chain has TRBV14 and TRBJ1-4. Germline V lookup: CDR1 SGHDN, CDR2 FVKESK. This CDR3 is 13 amino acids long. The CDR3: CASRLSVVEKLFF.

The CDR3 loop reads CASSERVGQGLAEAFF. The rearrangement links TRBV5-1 to TRBJ1-1; without DNA, the TCRdb call of TRBD1 cannot be checked. Looked up from germline, CDR1 is SGHRS and CDR2 is YFSETQ. The CDR3 contains 16 residues.

The CDR3 protein is CAWSRAFTDTQYF. This sequence joins TRBV30 and TRBJ2-3; lacking DNA, the TRBD1 call made by TCRdb goes unchecked. Germline V gene sequence: CDR1 GTSNPN, CDR2 SVGIG (reference sequence). This CDR3 is built from 13 residues. Complete variable domain (other parts from reference TRBV30 and TRBJ2-3): SQTIHQWPATLVQPVGSPLSLECTVEGTSNPNLYWYRQAAGRGLQLLFYSVGIGQISSEVPQNLSASRPQDRQFILSSKKLLLSDSGFYLCAWSRAFTDTQYFGPGTRLTVL.

The genes are TRBV5-6 and TRBJ2-5; TCRdb gives TRBD1 as the D gene, but with no DNA this cannot be confirmed. This CDR3 has 14 amino acids. In germline, CDR1 is SGHDT, CDR2 YYEEEE. The CDR3 reads CASRATGLGETQYF.

This rearrangement joins TRBV5-1 to TRBJ2-6. This CDR3 has 16 residues. Germline loops: CDR1 SGHRS, CDR2 YFSETQ. CDR3 amino acids: CASSLERLSGANVLTF.

The rearrangement joins TRBV10-2 to TRBJ1-1. The CDR3 has 14 residues. Germline V CDR1 and CDR2: WSHSY, SAAADI. The chain's CDR3 is CASNLGKVNTEAFF.

The chain joins TRBV20-1 to TRBJ2-5; without DNA, the TCRdb call of TRBD2 cannot be checked. Per the germline V gene, CDR1 is DFQATT and CDR2 is SNEGSKA (reference sequence). This CDR3 has 14 amino acids. CDR3 in amino acids: CSADGTSGIETQYF.

The chain combines TRBV29-1 with TRBJ1-1; lacking DNA, the TRBD1 call made by TCRdb goes unchecked. The CDR3 consists of 14 residues. CDR1 and CDR2 from the germline V gene are SQVTM and ANQGSEA. CDR3: CSVVRDRLNTEAFF.

The gene calls are TRBV6-6 and TRBJ2-1; TCRdb indicates TRBD2, and absent DNA this call remains unverified. The CDR3 is 15 amino acids. Germline V gene sequence: CDR1 MNHNY, CDR2 SVGAGI (reference sequence). CDR3 region: CASRVTSGATNEQFF.

The rearrangement links TRBV6-6 to TRBJ1-2; the D call from TCRdb, TRBD1, cannot be confirmed without DNA. CDR3 length: 14 amino acids. CDR1 MNHNY and CDR2 SVGAGI come from the germline V gene (reference sequence). The CDR3 sequence: CASSLGQGALGYTF.

The V call is TRBV3-1, the J call TRBJ1-6; TCRdb designates TRBD1, a call that cannot be tested without DNA. The CDR3 contains 15 residues. Germline values: CDR1 LGHDT, CDR2 YNNKEL (reference sequence). Here the CDR3 reads CASSQVGTENSPLHF.

The V gene is TRBV6-5, the J gene TRBJ2-3; TCRdb's D call of TRBD2 is untestable without DNA. Germline CDR1 MNHEY, CDR2 SVGAGI. The CDR3 is 17 residues long. The CDR3: CASSTALAGVPTDTQYF.

The J gene is TRBJ1-3, the V gene TRBV5-1. The CDR3 contains 13 residues. Germline V gene data show CDR1 as SGHRS and CDR2 as YFSETQ. This CDR3 is CASSVTQGNTIYF.